These T cell receptor beta chains were read from a single sample in a study of CD8 T cells in ankylosing spondylitis. MiXCR, run by TCRdb on the 5' RACE reads, gives a single entry per CDR3 protein. The sample consists of roughly 400,000 distinct CDR3 sequences, 20% to 25% of them appearing once. Sequenced input: blood, either unsorted or a sorted T cell fraction (not recorded which). These receptors were obtained from a male donor with ankylosing spondylitis. The CDR3 runs from the conserved cysteine through the conserved F or W. A D gene is named only where the DNA matches it firmly. The size field is filled for only some rows; it gives once, few, many or a size class.

CDR3aa: CASSAGTSGDNEQFF; CDR3nt: TGTGCCAGCAGCGCCGGGACTAGCGGTGACAATGAGCAGTTCTTC; v_gene: TRBV6-1; abundance: few; d_gene: TRBD2; j_gene: TRBJ2-1
CDR3aa: CASSAGEGDTEAFF; CDR3nt: TGTGCCAGCAGCGCCGGTGAGGGGGACACTGAAGCTTTCTTT; v_gene: TRBV11-1; abundance: NA; d_gene: NA; j_gene: TRBJ1-1
CDR3aa: CASSLTLGTGNGGYTF; CDR3nt: TGCGCCAGCAGCCTGACGCTGGGGACAGGGAACGGTGGCTACACCTTC; v_gene: TRBV5-1; abundance: NA; d_gene: TRBD1; j_gene: TRBJ1-2
CDR3aa: CSADSSGSYYEQYF; CDR3nt: TGCAGTGCTGACTCTAGCGGGAGTTACTACGAGCAGTACTTC; v_gene: TRBV20-1; abundance: NA; d_gene: TRBD2; j_gene: TRBJ2-7
CDR3aa: CASSVRQGQGDTQYF; CDR3nt: TGTGCCAGCAGCGTACGACAGGGTCAAGGAGATACGCAGTATTTT; v_gene: TRBV9; abundance: NA; d_gene: TRBD1; j_gene: TRBJ2-3
CDR3aa: CASSEEAGPWVLFF; CDR3nt: TGCGCCAGCAGCGAGGAGGCAGGGCCGTGGGTACTGTTTTTT; v_gene: TRBV5-1; abundance: many; d_gene: NA; j_gene: TRBJ1-4
CDR3aa: CASSELVGEQYF; CDR3nt: TGTGCCAGCAGTGAATTGGTAGGCGAGCAGTACTTC; v_gene: TRBV25-1; abundance: NA; d_gene: NA; j_gene: TRBJ2-7
CDR3aa: CASSPLGVGAGELFF; CDR3nt: TGTGCCAGCAGCCCGCTAGGGGTGGGGGCCGGGGAGCTGTTTTTT; v_gene: TRBV7-2; abundance: few; d_gene: NA; j_gene: TRBJ2-2
CDR3aa: CASRRPPFLAGSTDTQYF; CDR3nt: TGCGCCAGCCGACGGCCCCCCTTTCTCGCGGGAAGCACAGATACGCAGTATTTT; v_gene: TRBV5-1; abundance: few; d_gene: NA; j_gene: TRBJ2-3
CDR3aa: CASSPTSGQDAQYF; CDR3nt: TGTGCCAGCTCACCAACTAGCGGCCAGGACGCCCAGTACTTC; v_gene: TRBV18; abundance: NA; d_gene: TRBD2; j_gene: TRBJ2-5
CDR3aa: CASSPRRGQRPYEQYF; CDR3nt: TGTGCCAGCAGCCCCCGCCGGGGACAGCGACCCTACGAGCAGTACTTC; v_gene: TRBV7-9; abundance: few; d_gene: TRBD1; j_gene: TRBJ2-7
CDR3aa: CSARDPAGGDNEQFF; CDR3nt: TGCAGTGCTAGAGATCCTGCGGGAGGGGACAATGAGCAGTTCTTC; v_gene: TRBV20-1; abundance: many; d_gene: TRBD2; j_gene: TRBJ2-1
CDR3aa: CASSLTGTQETQYF; CDR3nt: TGCGCCAGCAGCTTGACTGGGACCCAAGAGACCCAGTACTTC; v_gene: TRBV5-6; abundance: few; d_gene: NA; j_gene: TRBJ2-5
CDR3aa: CASSPGTGSNQPQHF; CDR3nt: TGTGCCAGTAGCCCCGGGACAGGTAGCAATCAGCCCCAGCATTTT; v_gene: TRBV19; abundance: NA; d_gene: TRBD1; j_gene: TRBJ1-5
CDR3aa: CASSQGDTSLGYGYTF; CDR3nt: TGCGCCAGCAGCCAAGGGGACACATCACTGGGCTATGGCTACACCTTC; v_gene: TRBV4-1; abundance: few; d_gene: NA; j_gene: TRBJ1-2
CDR3aa: CSARPMGDQETQYF; CDR3nt: TGCAGTGCCCGGCCTATGGGGGACCAAGAGACCCAGTACTTC; v_gene: TRBV20-1; abundance: NA; d_gene: NA; j_gene: TRBJ2-5
CDR3aa: CASSYDAGVGNEQFF; CDR3nt: TGTGCCAGCAGTTACGACGCGGGAGTTGGGAATGAGCAGTTCTTC; v_gene: TRBV6-5; abundance: few; d_gene: TRBD2; j_gene: TRBJ2-1
CDR3aa: CASSQRALKTGTSTDTQYF; CDR3nt: TGCGCCAGCAGCCAAAGGGCGCTGAAGACTGGGACAAGCACAGATACGCAGTATTTT; v_gene: TRBV4-1; abundance: few; d_gene: NA; j_gene: TRBJ2-3
CDR3aa: CSARLDTQYF; CDR3nt: TGCAGTGCTAGACTGGATACGCAGTATTTT; v_gene: TRBV20-1; abundance: NA; d_gene: NA; j_gene: TRBJ2-3
CDR3aa: CSARDTAGAQPQHF; CDR3nt: TGCAGTGCTAGAGATACGGCAGGGGCCCAGCCCCAGCATTTT; v_gene: TRBV20-1; abundance: few; d_gene: NA; j_gene: TRBJ1-5
CDR3aa: CASSQWADKNIQYF; CDR3nt: TGTGCCAGCAGCCAATGGGCGGACAAAAACATTCAGTACTTC; v_gene: TRBV3-1; abundance: NA; d_gene: NA; j_gene: TRBJ2-4
CDR3aa: CSADIAGPGDTQYF; CDR3nt: TGCAGTGCTGACATAGCGGGGCCTGGGGATACGCAGTATTTT; v_gene: TRBV20-1; abundance: few; d_gene: TRBD2; j_gene: TRBJ2-3
CDR3aa: CASRQTGRNSGNTIYF; CDR3nt: TGTGCCAGCAGACAGACAGGCAGGAACTCTGGAAACACCATATATTTT; v_gene: TRBV25-1; abundance: few; d_gene: NA; j_gene: TRBJ1-3
CDR3aa: CASSLRAGTIRSYNEQFF; CDR3nt: TGCGCCAGCAGCTTGCGAGCGGGGACGATTCGCTCCTACAATGAGCAGTTCTTC; v_gene: TRBV5-1; abundance: NA; d_gene: TRBD2; j_gene: TRBJ2-1
CDR3aa: CASRTLRSSYEQYF; CDR3nt: TGTGCCAGCAGAACGCTAAGAAGCTCCTACGAGCAGTACTTC; v_gene: TRBV28; abundance: few; d_gene: NA; j_gene: TRBJ2-7
CDR3aa: CSVCTGSSGEQYF; CDR3nt: TGCAGCGTTTGTACGGGCTCCTCCGGCGAGCAGTACTTC; v_gene: TRBV29-1; abundance: few; d_gene: NA; j_gene: TRBJ2-7
CDR3aa: CSVGTSGRKDTQYF; CDR3nt: TGCAGCGTCGGGACTAGCGGGAGGAAAGATACGCAGTATTTT; v_gene: TRBV29-1; abundance: NA; d_gene: TRBD2; j_gene: TRBJ2-3
CDR3aa: CASSSRGEGELFF; CDR3nt: TGTGCCAGCAGTTCGAGGGGCGAGGGGGAGCTGTTTTTT; v_gene: TRBV3-1; abundance: NA; d_gene: NA; j_gene: TRBJ2-2
CDR3aa: CASSFSGTGVSEQFF; CDR3nt: TGTGCCAGCAGTTTCTCCGGGACAGGGGTATCTGAGCAGTTCTTC; v_gene: TRBV12-3/TRBV12-4; abundance: few; d_gene: TRBD1; j_gene: TRBJ2-1
CDR3aa: CASSFGQTDTGELFF; CDR3nt: TGCGCCAGCAGCTTTGGACAGACGGACACCGGGGAGCTGTTTTTT; v_gene: TRBV5-1; abundance: NA; d_gene: NA; j_gene: TRBJ2-2
CDR3aa: CASSELQGGETQYF; CDR3nt: TGCGCCAGCAGTGAGTTACAGGGGGGAGAGACCCAGTACTTC; v_gene: TRBV10-2; abundance: NA; d_gene: TRBD1; j_gene: TRBJ2-5
CDR3aa: CSAYSSGGNQPQHF; CDR3nt: TGCAGTGCTTACAGTTCAGGTGGCAATCAGCCCCAGCATTTT; v_gene: TRBV20-1; abundance: NA; d_gene: NA; j_gene: TRBJ1-5
CDR3aa: CASSQSRGTGELFF; CDR3nt: TGTGCCAGCAGCCAGAGCAGGGGCACCGGGGAGCTGTTTTTT; v_gene: TRBV14; abundance: few; d_gene: NA; j_gene: TRBJ2-2
CDR3aa: CASSDTGGQETQYF; CDR3nt: TGTGCCAGCAGCGACACAGGGGGCCAAGAGACCCAGTACTTC; v_gene: TRBV9; abundance: few; d_gene: TRBD1; j_gene: TRBJ2-5
CDR3aa: CSARDGGPSYNEQFF; CDR3nt: TGCAGTGCTAGAGATGGGGGCCCTTCTTACAATGAGCAGTTCTTC; v_gene: TRBV20-1; abundance: NA; d_gene: NA; j_gene: TRBJ2-1
CDR3aa: CSARLAGVTDTQYF; CDR3nt: TGCAGTGCTCGACTAGCGGGAGTAACAGATACGCAGTATTTT; v_gene: TRBV20-1; abundance: NA; d_gene: TRBD2; j_gene: TRBJ2-3
CDR3aa: CAISQGTFTSNIQYF; CDR3nt: TGTGCCATCAGTCAAGGGACTTTCACTTCAAACATTCAGTACTTC; v_gene: TRBV10-3; abundance: few; d_gene: NA; j_gene: TRBJ2-4
CDR3aa: CASSTSGSGTTQYF; CDR3nt: TGTGCCAGTAGTACTAGCGGGAGTGGGACTACGCAGTATTTT; v_gene: TRBV19; abundance: NA; d_gene: TRBD2; j_gene: TRBJ2-3
CDR3aa: CASSLVPGQIYGYTF; CDR3nt: TGTGCCAGCAGCTTAGTCCCGGGACAAATCTATGGCTACACCTTC; v_gene: TRBV7-2; abundance: few; d_gene: NA; j_gene: TRBJ1-2
CDR3aa: CASSGRLAGLMTDTQYF; CDR3nt: TGTGCCAGCAGTGGACGTCTAGCGGGTTTAATGACAGATACGCAGTATTTT; v_gene: TRBV6-1; abundance: few; d_gene: TRBD2; j_gene: TRBJ2-3
CDR3aa: CASSRGLAGGPLGELFF; CDR3nt: TGTGCCAGCAGCAGAGGACTAGCGGGAGGGCCTTTGGGGGAGCTGTTTTTT; v_gene: TRBV3-1; abundance: NA; d_gene: TRBD2; j_gene: TRBJ2-2
CDR3aa: CASSLARTANNEQFF; CDR3nt: TGTGCCAGCAGCTTAGCGCGAACAGCCAACAATGAGCAGTTCTTC; v_gene: TRBV7-7; abundance: NA; d_gene: NA; j_gene: TRBJ2-1
CDR3aa: CASSLEAANNEHFF; CDR3nt: TGCGCCAGCAGCTTGGAAGCAGCAAATAATGAGCATTTCTTC; v_gene: TRBV5-1; abundance: NA; d_gene: NA; j_gene: TRBJ2-1
CDR3aa: CASSLRGLADYNEQFF; CDR3nt: TGTGCCAGCAGCTTAAGGGGGCTAGCGGACTACAATGAGCAGTTCTTC; v_gene: TRBV11-2; abundance: NA; d_gene: NA; j_gene: TRBJ2-1
CDR3aa: CSARPYGMNTEAFF; CDR3nt: TGCAGTGCGAGACCGTACGGAATGAACACTGAAGCTTTCTTT; v_gene: TRBV20-1; abundance: NA; d_gene: NA; j_gene: TRBJ1-1
CDR3aa: CASSLRLAGAGYNEQFF; CDR3nt: TGCGCCAGCAGCCTCCGACTAGCGGGAGCTGGCTACAATGAGCAGTTCTTC; v_gene: TRBV5-1; abundance: few; d_gene: TRBD2; j_gene: TRBJ2-1
CDR3aa: CSARALRDEQYF; CDR3nt: TGCAGTGCTAGAGCCCTTAGGGACGAGCAGTACTTC; v_gene: TRBV20-1; abundance: NA; d_gene: NA; j_gene: TRBJ2-7
CDR3aa: CASSRTGTSYEQYF; CDR3nt: TGTGCCAGCAGCCGGACAGGGACCTCCTACGAGCAGTACTTC; v_gene: TRBV28; abundance: few; d_gene: TRBD1; j_gene: TRBJ2-7
CDR3aa: CASRGGGTSREGEQYF; CDR3nt: TGCGCCAGCAGAGGGGGGGGGACTTCGAGGGAGGGTGAGCAGTACTTC; v_gene: TRBV10-2; abundance: NA; d_gene: NA; j_gene: TRBJ2-7
CDR3aa: CASSQVRGETQYF; CDR3nt: TGTGCCAGCAGCCAAGTAAGGGGTGAGACCCAGTACTTC; v_gene: TRBV14; abundance: few; d_gene: NA; j_gene: TRBJ2-5